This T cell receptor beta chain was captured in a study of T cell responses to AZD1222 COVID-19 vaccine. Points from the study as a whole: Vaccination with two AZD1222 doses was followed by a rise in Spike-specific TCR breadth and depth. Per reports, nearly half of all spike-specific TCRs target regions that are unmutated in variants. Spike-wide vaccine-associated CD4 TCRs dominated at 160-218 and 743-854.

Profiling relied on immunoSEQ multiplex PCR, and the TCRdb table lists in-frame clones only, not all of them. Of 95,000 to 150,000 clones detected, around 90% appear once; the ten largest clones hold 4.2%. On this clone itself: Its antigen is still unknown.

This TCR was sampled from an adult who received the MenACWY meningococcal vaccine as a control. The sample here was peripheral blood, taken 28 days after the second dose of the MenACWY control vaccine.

The CDR3 DNA is TGCGCCAGCAGCAACGGGACAGGGAACACTGAAGCTTTCTTT. Its protein is CASSNGTGNTEAFF. This chain connects TRBV23-1 to TRBJ1-1; 8 positions match TRBD1. TRBV23-1 is treated as an ORF (open reading frame) with a function not yet certain. The CDR3 contains 14 residues. Unmatched junction bases numbered 4, after V lost 6 bases and J lost 1 base.